Presented here are 8 T cell receptor beta chains from one specimen sequenced in a study of T cells in Graves' hyperthyroidism and ophthalmopathy. Template material for amplifying TCR beta CDR3 regions consisted of RNA transcripts. During a first-round RT-PCR of the TCR CDR3, the HTBI primer set was used. TCRdb called the multiplex PCR reads again in MiXCR, with one record for every CDR3 protein. The table has more than 300,000 distinct CDR3 sequences, around 14% seen once. The sequenced sample consisted of blood. Receptor source: an older woman with Graves' hyperthyroidism.

This clonotype was seen at least ten times. The chain carries TRBV20-1 and TRBJ1-5; D possibly corresponds to TRBD1 (6 bases). Germline CDR1 reads DFQATT; CDR2 reads SNEGSKA (reference sequence). The CDR3 extends over 13 amino acids. The germline V and J ends were trimmed by 6 bases and 7 bases, with 16 bases remaining between them. The CDR3 DNA reads TGCAGTGCACAACAGGGAAACAGACAGCCCCAGCATTTT. It is translated as CSAQQGNRQPQHF.

This clonotype was picked up many times. The chain has TRBV11-2 and TRBJ2-5; D is unresolved. Trimming removed 2 bases from V and 5 bases from J, with 9 bases in between. The V gene's germline CDR1 is SGHAT and CDR2 FQNNGV. This CDR3 spans 13 amino acids. The CDR3 here is CASSLRSFETQYF. DNA of the CDR3: TGTGCCAGCAGCTTACGCAGTTTTGAGACCCAGTACTTC.

Ten or more counts support this clonotype. The CDR3 loop reads CASSGLASGTDTQYF. CDR3 nucleotides: TGCGCCAGCAGTGGACTAGCGTCTGGCACAGATACGCAGTATTTT. V is TRBV10-1 and J is TRBJ2-3, with 8 positions matching TRBD2. In germline, CDR1 is WNHNN, CDR2 SYGVQD (reference sequence). The CDR3 contains 15 residues. Losses at the gene ends were 4 bases for V and 1 base for J; bases not matched to a gene: 4.

In its sample, this clonotype was seen many times. V is TRBV18 and J is TRBJ2-7; 13 bases are shared with TRBD2. CDR1 is KGHSH and CDR2 is LQKENI in the germline V gene. Unmatched junction bases numbered 4, after V lost 1 base and J lost 7 bases. The CDR3 runs to 15 residues. CDR3: CASSPRTSGSREQYF. The CDR3 coding sequence is TGTGCCAGCTCACCACGGACTAGCGGGAGTCGTGAGCAGTACTTC.

The table lists this clonotype with many counts. The chain is built from TRBV7-2 and TRBJ2-1; D remains ambiguous. Germline-derived CDR1 and CDR2 are SGHTA and FQGNSA. The length of the CDR3 is 12 residues. V was trimmed by 5 bases and J by 6 bases, leaving 8 bases between them. The CDR3, as DNA: TGTGCCAGCAGCCCCCCCCCCAATGAGCAGTTCTTC. It yields the protein CASSPPPNEQFF.

V gene TRBV20-1 combines with J gene TRBJ2-1; D is unclear. This CDR3 is built from 17 residues. CDR1 is DFQATT, CDR2 SNEGSKA, per germline (reference sequence). Trimming left V 0 bases short and J 0 bases short, with 15 bases between. The CDR3 here is CSARDGYGVSSYNEQFF. The CDR3 nucleotides read TGCAGTGCTAGAGATGGTTATGGGGTTAGCTCCTACAATGAGCAGTTCTTC.

The chain uses TRBV6-1 and TRBJ2-4; D uncertain. CDR3 length: 15 amino acids. Germline V gene lookup returns CDR1 MNHNS and CDR2 SASEGT. V lost 1 base and J lost 4, with 11 bases in between. CDR3 amino acids: CASSEGAGGKNIQYF. The CDR3 DNA sequence: TGTGCCAGCAGTGAAGGAGCAGGCGGTAAAAACATTCAGTACTTC.

The J gene is TRBJ1-5, the V gene TRBV30; no reliable D call. Germline V gene lookup returns CDR1 GTSNPN and CDR2 SVGIG (reference sequence). Deletions cut 5 bases from V and 3 bases from J, with 11 bases between. The CDR3 sequence is 13 residues long. The CDR3: CAWAAQNNQPQHF. The CDR3 nucleotides are TGTGCCTGGGCGGCACAGAACAATCAGCCCCAGCATTTT.